This TCR beta chain emerged from a study of T cell responses to AZD1222 COVID-19 vaccine. Whole-study findings and limits: As reported, nearly half of all spike-specific TCRs target variant regions that are unmutated.

Here immunoSEQ multiplex PCR was the method, and the copy in TCRdb shows in-frame clones only, minus some. Found here are roughly 140,000 clones, under 95% of them singletons; the top ten hold less than 2%. Trimming left V 3 bases short and J 7 bases short, with 9 bases between. This CDR3 has 13 amino acids. Germline V CDR1 and CDR2: KGHSH, LQKENI. Concerning this clone itself: Its antigen remains unidentified.

The specimen was peripheral blood, collected on day 0 of AZD1222 vaccination. The V gene is TRBV18, the J gene TRBJ1-4, with unresolved D. This sequence was found in an adult in good health. In DNA form, the CDR3 reads TGTGCCAGCTCACCGGACTGGGGTGAAAAACTGTTTTTT. Protein product: CASSPDWGEKLFF.